One sample yielded the 23 T cell receptor beta chains listed below, sequenced in a study of CD8+CD57+ T cells in acquired aplastic anemia. CDR3 and TCR beta VDJ profiling relied on a genomic DNA template. TCRdb recomputed calls from the reads with MiXCR, one row per CDR3 protein. The sample holds about 81,000 distinct CDR3 sequences, more than 40% seen once. The specimen was sorted CD4+, CD8+, or CD8+CD57+ T cells (not recorded which) from PBMCs. These receptors were obtained from a human donor in good health, serving as a control.

A word on this clonotype: A much bigger clone sits one base away, suggesting this may be a read error. The chain combines TRBV12-3 or TRBV12-4 with TRBJ1-2; 7 positions match TRBD1. With 2 bases clipped from V and 7 bases from J, the junction kept 7 bases outside the gene matches. The CDR3 has 14 amino acids. This CDR3 is CASSLRQGGVGYTF. For the CDR3, the DNA is TGTGCCAGCAGTTTAAGACAGGGTGGAGTTGGCTACACCTTC.

The CDR3, as DNA: TGTGCCATCTCAGACAGGGTAGGCAATGAGCAGTTCTTC. Protein sequence: CAISDRVGNEQFF. The chain couples TRBV10-3 to TRBJ2-1; 7 bases map to TRBD1. In germline, CDR1 is ENHRY, CDR2 SYGVKD. The CDR3 is made up of 13 amino acids. V trimming: 8 bases; J trimming: 6 bases; junction bases outside the gene matches: 7.

Many counts were recorded for this clonotype. This chain joins TRBV2 and TRBJ2-1, with a tentative D call TRBD2 (6 bases). This CDR3 has 16 amino acids. Deletions cut 2 bases from V and 0 bases from J, with 11 bases between. CDR1 is SNHLY and CDR2 is FYNNEI in the germline V gene. The CDR3 protein is CASSELEGNSYNEQFF. CDR3 DNA sequence: TGTGCCAGCAGTGAATTGGAGGGGAACTCCTACAATGAGCAGTTCTTC.

This clonotype was detected ten times or more. One junction end does not reproduce the germline sequence, and a read error may be involved. The chain has TRBV12-3 or TRBV12-4 and TRBJ2-5; possibly TRBD2 for D (5 bases). CDR3 length: 13 amino acids. The CDR3 coding sequence is TGTGCCAGCACTTTAGGAGGTCTGGAGACCCAGTACTTC. Amino acids: CASTLGGLETQYF.

This clonotype was counted a few times. J is TRBJ2-7 and V is TRBV2; 10 bases fit TRBD1. The J segment lost 5 bases and the V segment lost 7 bases, leaving 5 bases of the junction unmatched. Germline V gene data show CDR1 as SNHLY and CDR2 as FYNNEI. The CDR3 loop spans 13 amino acids. CDR3 bases: TGTGCCAGCAATGGGGACAGGGGCCACGAGCAGTACTTC. Amino acid sequence: CASNGDRGHEQYF.

This clonotype appeared many times. The chain joins TRBV10-3 to TRBJ2-7, with TRBD1 as a possible D gene (6 bases). The CDR3 is made up of 13 amino acids. Germline loops: CDR1 ENHRY, CDR2 SYGVKD. Trimming removed 6 bases from V and 0 bases from J, with 9 bases in between. For the CDR3, the DNA is TGTGCCATCAGGGCAGGGGCCTCCTACGAGCAGTACTTC. It is translated as CAIRAGASYEQYF.

Many counts were recorded for this clonotype. The genes are TRBV13 and TRBJ2-7, with D maybe TRBD1 (5 bases). The CDR3 has 13 amino acids. Germline CDR1 PRHDT, CDR2 FYEKMQ (reference sequence). V dropped 4 bases and J dropped 0 bases, with 7 bases sitting between them. This chain's CDR3 is CASSSGASYEQYF. CDR3 nucleotides: TGTGCCAGCAGCTCTGGGGCCTCCTACGAGCAGTACTTC.

The chain uses TRBV20-1 and TRBJ2-7; 8 bases map to TRBD1. This CDR3 region has 14 residues. Germline assignment: CDR1 DFQATT and CDR2 SNEGSKA (reference sequence). The V and J ends lost 3 bases and 3 bases, in that order; junction bases with no gene match: 7. The CDR3 DNA sequence: TGCAGTGCTAGGAGTCCGGACAGGGACTACGAGCAGTACTTC. Translation gives CSARSPDRDYEQYF.

The chain combines TRBV3-1 with TRBJ1-3, with 7 nucleotides matching TRBD1. Germline V gives CDR1 LGHDT, CDR2 YNNKEL (reference sequence). This CDR3 comprises 17 residues. V shed 4 bases and J 0 bases; nucleotides not matched to a gene: 9. CDR3 sequence reads: CASSPQDRALSGNTIYF. DNA for the CDR3: TGTGCCAGCAGCCCCCAAGACAGGGCGCTCTCTGGAAACACCATATATTTT.

On this clonotype itself: The junction departs from the called germline gene at one end, perhaps through a read error. V gene TRBV10-3 combines with J gene TRBJ2-7; D perhaps matches TRBD2 (6 bases). CDR3 length equals 14 residues. From germline, CDR1 is ENHRY and CDR2 SYGVKD. CDR3 in amino acids: CATSDPTSSYEQYF. The CDR3 DNA is TGTGCCACCAGTGACCCGACTAGTTCCTACGAGCAGTACTTC.

The CDR3 DNA reads TGTGCCAGTAGTATCATGGGGACCGGGGCCAACGTCCTGACTTTC. Protein: CASSIMGTGANVLTF. The chain uses TRBV19 and TRBJ2-6, with D perhaps assigned TRBD1 or TRBD2 (5 bases each). The V end lost 3 bases, the J end lost 4 bases, and 10 bases lay between the germline ends. Germline V lookup: CDR1 LNHDA, CDR2 SQIVND (reference sequence). The CDR3 has 15 residues.

This chain links TRBV2 with TRBJ2-1; D remains ambiguous. Trimming removed 10 bases at V and 6 bases at J, with 16 bases between. The CDR3 loop spans 13 amino acids. In germline, CDR1 is SNHLY, CDR2 FYNNEI. Here the CDR3 DNA reads TGTGCCAAGATGTCGCCGAACTTCAATGAGCAGTTCTTC. Amino acid sequence: CAKMSPNFNEQFF.

This clonotype was counted ten times or more. This sequence joins TRBV7-9 and TRBJ1-2; D is uncertain. The ends were cut back, 5 bases at V and 3 bases at J, with 13 bases in the middle. This CDR3 spans 14 amino acids. The V gene's germline CDR1 is SEHNR and CDR2 FQNEAQ (reference sequence). The CDR3 sequence is CASSPRPRDYGYTF. Here the CDR3 DNA reads TGTGCCAGCAGCCCACGCCCCCGGGACTATGGCTACACCTTC.

As to this clonotype: A much larger clone is a single base away; this may be a read error. The chain combines TRBV2 with TRBJ2-1; D unclear. Germline assignment: CDR1 SNHLY and CDR2 FYNNEI. Deletions cut 6 bases from V and 0 bases from J, with 15 bases between. The CDR3 extends over 16 amino acids. The DNA of the CDR3 is TGTGCCAGCAGCGCCAGTTCCCCCAACTCCTACAATGAGCAGTTCTTC. It codes for CASSASSPNSYNEQFF.

The J gene is TRBJ2-5, the V gene TRBV5-1; perhaps TRBD1 as D (6 bases). The CDR3 is made up of 15 amino acids. Trimming removed 4 bases from V and 1 base from J, with 14 bases in between. Germline CDR1 and CDR2: SGHRS and YFSETQ. The CDR3 loop is CASSRTLDSQETQYF. The CDR3 bases are TGCGCCAGCAGCCGAACTTTGGACAGCCAAGAGACCCAGTACTTC.

This clonotype was found many times. The gene calls are TRBV7-9 and TRBJ2-1; D gene ambiguous. This CDR3 region has 17 residues. Trimming left V 0 bases short and J 7 bases short, with 19 bases between. Germline V gene sequence: CDR1 SEHNR, CDR2 FQNEAQ (reference sequence). The CDR3 region has the DNA TGTGCCAGCAGCTTAGCCGAAGGAGCGAGTCCTTCAAATGAGCAGTTCTTC. Its translation is CASSLAEGASPSNEQFF.

The chain carries TRBV29-1 and TRBJ2-7; 10 bases agree with TRBD1. The CDR3 is 13 amino acids. Per the germline V gene, CDR1 is SQVTM and CDR2 is ANQGSEA. Trimming removed 5 bases from V and 6 bases from J; junction bases left unmatched: 7. The CDR3 region is CSVYRDRGTEQYF. The CDR3 DNA is TGCAGCGTTTACCGGGACAGGGGAACCGAGCAGTACTTC.

This clonotype was recorded at least ten times. The chain joins TRBV29-1 to TRBJ1-2, with a weak D call TRBD1 (5 bases). The ends were cut back, 3 bases at V and 6 bases at J, with 8 bases in the middle. In germline, CDR1 is SQVTM, CDR2 ANQGSEA. This CDR3 is built from 11 residues. CDR3 sequence (DNA): TGCAGCGTTGACGGGGGAGATGGCTACACCTTC. This gives the protein CSVDGGDGYTF.

This chain uses TRBV9 with TRBJ2-1; D remains ambiguous. The CDR3 extends over 14 amino acids. Trimming shortened V by 0 bases and J by 2 bases, and 6 bases separated the two germline ends. Per germline, CDR1 SGDLS and CDR2 YYNGEE. In nucleotides, the CDR3 is TGTGCCAGCAGCGTAGAGGGCGCCTACAATGAGCAGTTCTTC. This gives the protein CASSVEGAYNEQFF.

This clonotype was picked up one time. Germline is not matched at one junction end, which may reflect a read error. The chain joins TRBV7-2 to TRBJ1-2, with D unclear. The CDR3 is made up of 11 amino acids. Germline V gene data show CDR1 as SGHTA and CDR2 as FQGNSA. The CDR3 protein is CASSLAGGKAF. The CDR3 bases are TGTGCCAGCAGCTTGGCCGGTGGCAAGGCCTTC.

The V gene is TRBV10-3, the J gene TRBJ1-5, with TRBD1 as a possible D gene (6 bases). V was pared by 9 bases and J by 3 bases, with 9 bases between. The germline CDR1 and CDR2 sequences are ENHRY and SYGVKD. CDR3 size: 12 residues. CDR3 sequence reads: CAIGQFNQPQHF. CDR3 bases: TGTGCCATTGGACAGTTCAATCAGCCCCAGCATTTT.

This clonotype was detected ten times or more. This chain connects TRBV19 to TRBJ1-3, with no clear D. The V and J ends lost 4 bases and 1 base respectively, with 11 bases between them. Germline CDR1 and CDR2: LNHDA and SQIVND (reference sequence). The CDR3 length is 15 residues. Here the CDR3 DNA reads TGTGCCAGTAGTAAAGGACGGAGATCTGGAAACACCATATATTTT. It encodes CASSKGRRSGNTIYF.

The rearrangement joins TRBV7-8 to TRBJ2-7; TRBD1 matches 7 bases. The CDR3 contains 12 residues. CDR1 and CDR2 (germline): SGHVS, FQNEAQ. V was clipped by 4 bases and J by 7 bases; unmatched bases: 4. This chain's CDR3 is CASSWDSLEQYF. In nucleotides, the CDR3 is TGTGCCAGCAGCTGGGACAGCCTAGAGCAGTACTTC.